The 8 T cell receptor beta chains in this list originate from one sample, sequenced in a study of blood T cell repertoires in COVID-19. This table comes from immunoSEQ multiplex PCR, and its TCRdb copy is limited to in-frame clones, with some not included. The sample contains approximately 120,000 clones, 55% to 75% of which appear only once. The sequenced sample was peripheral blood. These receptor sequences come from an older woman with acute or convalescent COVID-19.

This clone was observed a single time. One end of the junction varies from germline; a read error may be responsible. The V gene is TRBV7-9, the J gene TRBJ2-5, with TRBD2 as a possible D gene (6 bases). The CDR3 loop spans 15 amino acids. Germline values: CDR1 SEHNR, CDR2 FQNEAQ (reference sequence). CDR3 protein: CASSLAGTLQETQYF. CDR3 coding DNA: TGTGCCAGCAGCCTAGCCGGGACTCTACAAGAGACCCAGTACTTC.

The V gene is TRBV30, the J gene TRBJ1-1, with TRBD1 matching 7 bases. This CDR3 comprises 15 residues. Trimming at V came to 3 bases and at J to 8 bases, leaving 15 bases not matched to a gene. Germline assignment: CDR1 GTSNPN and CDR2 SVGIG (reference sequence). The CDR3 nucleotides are TGTGCCTGGAGCACACAGGGGCTGGCTTCTCTCGAAGCTTTCTTT. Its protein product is CAWSTQGLASLEAFF.

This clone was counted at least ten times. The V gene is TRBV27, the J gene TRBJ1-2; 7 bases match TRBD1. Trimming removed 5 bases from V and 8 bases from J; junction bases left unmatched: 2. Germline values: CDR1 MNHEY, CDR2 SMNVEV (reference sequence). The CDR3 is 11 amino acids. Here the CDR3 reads CASSQGGGYTF. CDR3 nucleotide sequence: TGTGCCAGCAGTCAAGGGGGCGGCTACACCTTC.

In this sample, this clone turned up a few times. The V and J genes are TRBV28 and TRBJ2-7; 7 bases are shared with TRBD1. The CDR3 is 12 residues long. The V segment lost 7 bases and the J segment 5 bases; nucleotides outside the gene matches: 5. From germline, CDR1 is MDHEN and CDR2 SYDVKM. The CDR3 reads CASNAQGNEQYF. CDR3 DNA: TGTGCCAGCAACGCACAGGGGAACGAGCAGTACTTC.

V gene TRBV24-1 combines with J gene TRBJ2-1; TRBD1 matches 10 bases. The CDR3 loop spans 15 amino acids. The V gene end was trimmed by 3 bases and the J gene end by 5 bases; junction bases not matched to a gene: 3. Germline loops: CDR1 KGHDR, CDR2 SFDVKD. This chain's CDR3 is CATSDGDRGHNEQFF. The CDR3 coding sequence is TGTGCCACCAGTGATGGGGACAGGGGCCACAATGAGCAGTTCTTC.

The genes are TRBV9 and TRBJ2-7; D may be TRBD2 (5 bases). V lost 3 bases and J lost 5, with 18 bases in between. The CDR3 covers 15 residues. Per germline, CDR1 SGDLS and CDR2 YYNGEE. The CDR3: CASSAKPGKSNEQYF. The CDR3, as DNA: TGTGCCAGCAGCGCAAAACCGGGAAAATCGAACGAGCAGTACTTC. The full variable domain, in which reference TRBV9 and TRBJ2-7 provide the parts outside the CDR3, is DSGVTQTPKHLITATGQRVTLRCSPRSGDLSVYWYQQSLDQGLQFLIQYYNGEERAKGNILERFSAQQFPDLHSELNLSSLELGDSALYFCASSAKPGKSNEQYFGPGTRLTVT.

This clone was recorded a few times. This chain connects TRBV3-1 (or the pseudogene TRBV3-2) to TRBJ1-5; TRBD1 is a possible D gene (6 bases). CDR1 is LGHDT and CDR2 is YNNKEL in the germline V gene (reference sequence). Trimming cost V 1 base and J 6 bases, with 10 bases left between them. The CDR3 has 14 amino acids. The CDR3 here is CASSQGRTVQPQHF. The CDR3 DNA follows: TGTGCCAGCAGCCAAGGCCGGACAGTTCAGCCCCAGCATTTT.

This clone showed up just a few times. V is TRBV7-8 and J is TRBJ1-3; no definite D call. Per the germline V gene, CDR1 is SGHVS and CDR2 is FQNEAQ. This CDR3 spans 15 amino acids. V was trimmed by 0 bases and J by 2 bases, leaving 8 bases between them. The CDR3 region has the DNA TGTGCCAGCAGCTTAGCCGGGGTAACTGGAAACACCATATATTTT. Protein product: CASSLAGVTGNTIYF.